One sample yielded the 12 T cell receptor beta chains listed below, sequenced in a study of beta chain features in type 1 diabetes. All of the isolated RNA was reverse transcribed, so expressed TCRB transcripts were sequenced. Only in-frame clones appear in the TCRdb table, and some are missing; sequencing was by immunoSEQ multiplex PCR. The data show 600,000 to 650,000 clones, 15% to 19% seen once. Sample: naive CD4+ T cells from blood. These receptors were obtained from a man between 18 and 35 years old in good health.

CDR3: CASSQEEGTRGYGYTF. CDR3 coding DNA: TGCGCCAGCAGCCAAGAGGAAGGGACTCGGGGCTATGGCTACACCTTC. This chain uses TRBV4-3 with TRBJ1-2; weak D call: TRBD1 (5 bases). In germline, CDR1 is LGHNA, CDR2 YSLEER. V was clipped by 0 bases and J by 4 bases, with 15 bases between them. The CDR3 runs 16 residues.

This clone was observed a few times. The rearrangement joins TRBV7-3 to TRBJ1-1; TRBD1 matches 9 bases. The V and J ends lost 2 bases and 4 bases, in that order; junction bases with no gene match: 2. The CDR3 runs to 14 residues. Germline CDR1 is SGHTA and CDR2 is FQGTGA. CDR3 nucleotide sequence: TGTGCCAGCAGCTTACAGACAGGGGGCACTGAAGCTTTCTTT. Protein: CASSLQTGGTEAFF.

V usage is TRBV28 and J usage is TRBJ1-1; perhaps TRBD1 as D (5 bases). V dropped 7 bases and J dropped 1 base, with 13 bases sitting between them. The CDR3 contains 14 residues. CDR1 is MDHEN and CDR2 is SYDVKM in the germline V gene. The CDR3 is CASTYGTRNTEAFF. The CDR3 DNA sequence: TGTGCCAGCACCTACGGGACGAGGAACACTGAAGCTTTCTTT. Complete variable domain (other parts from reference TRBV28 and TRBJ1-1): DVKVTQSSRYLVKRTGEKVFLECVQDMDHENMFWYRQDPGLGLRLIYFSYDVKMKEKGDIPEGYSVSREKKERFSLILESASTNQTSMYLCASTYGTRNTEAFFGQGTRLTVV.

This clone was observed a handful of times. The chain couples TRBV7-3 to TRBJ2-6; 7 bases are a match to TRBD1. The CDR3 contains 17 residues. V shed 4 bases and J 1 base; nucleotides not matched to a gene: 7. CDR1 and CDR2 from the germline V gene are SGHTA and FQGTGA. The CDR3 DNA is TGTGCCAGCAGCTCTCGGACAGGCCGATCTGGGGCCAACGTCCTGACTTTC. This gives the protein CASSSRTGRSGANVLTF.

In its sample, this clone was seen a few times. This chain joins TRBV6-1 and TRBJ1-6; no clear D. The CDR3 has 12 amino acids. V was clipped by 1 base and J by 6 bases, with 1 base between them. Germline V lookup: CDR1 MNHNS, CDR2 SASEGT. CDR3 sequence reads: CASSEVNSPLHF. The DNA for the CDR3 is TGTGCCAGCAGTGAAGTTAATTCACCCCTCCACTTT.

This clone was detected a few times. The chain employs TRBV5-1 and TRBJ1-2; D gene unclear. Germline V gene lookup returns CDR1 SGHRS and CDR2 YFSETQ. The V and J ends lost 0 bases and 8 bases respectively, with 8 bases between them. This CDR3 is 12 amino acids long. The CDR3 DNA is TGCGCCAGCAGCTTGGGGCTGACCGGCTACACCTTC. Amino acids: CASSLGLTGYTF.

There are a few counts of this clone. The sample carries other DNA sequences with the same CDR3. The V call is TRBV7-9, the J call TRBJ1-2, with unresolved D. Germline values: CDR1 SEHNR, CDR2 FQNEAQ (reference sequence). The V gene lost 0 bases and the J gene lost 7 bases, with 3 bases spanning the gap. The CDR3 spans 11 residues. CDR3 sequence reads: CASSLASGYTF. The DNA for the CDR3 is TGTGCCAGCAGCTTAGCTTCTGGCTACACCTTC.

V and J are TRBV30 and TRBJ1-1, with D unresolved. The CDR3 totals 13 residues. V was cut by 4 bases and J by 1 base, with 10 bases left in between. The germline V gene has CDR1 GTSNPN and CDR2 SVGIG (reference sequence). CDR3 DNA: TGTGCCTGGAAGTCGCAGCCGAACACTGAAGCTTTCTTT. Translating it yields CAWKSQPNTEAFF.

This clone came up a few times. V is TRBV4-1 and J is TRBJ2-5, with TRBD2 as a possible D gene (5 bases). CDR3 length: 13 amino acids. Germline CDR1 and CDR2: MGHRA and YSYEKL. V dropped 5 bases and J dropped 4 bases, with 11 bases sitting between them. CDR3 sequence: CASSSREGETQYF. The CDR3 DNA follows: TGCGCCAGCAGCTCCCGAGAGGGAGAGACCCAGTACTTC.

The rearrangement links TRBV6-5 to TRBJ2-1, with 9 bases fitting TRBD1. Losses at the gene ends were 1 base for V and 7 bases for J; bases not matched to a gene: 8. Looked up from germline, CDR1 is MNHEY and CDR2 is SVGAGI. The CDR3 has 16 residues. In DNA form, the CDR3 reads TGTGCCAGCAGTTACTTATTGACAGGGGGAAAGAATGAGCAGTTCTTC. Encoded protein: CASSYLLTGGKNEQFF.

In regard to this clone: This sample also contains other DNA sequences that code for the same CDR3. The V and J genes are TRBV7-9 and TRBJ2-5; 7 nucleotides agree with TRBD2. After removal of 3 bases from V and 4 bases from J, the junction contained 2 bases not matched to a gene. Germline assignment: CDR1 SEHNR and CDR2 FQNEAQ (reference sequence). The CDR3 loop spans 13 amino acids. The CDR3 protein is CASSFSGGETQYF. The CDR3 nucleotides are TGTGCCAGCAGCTTTTCGGGGGGAGAGACCCAGTACTTC.

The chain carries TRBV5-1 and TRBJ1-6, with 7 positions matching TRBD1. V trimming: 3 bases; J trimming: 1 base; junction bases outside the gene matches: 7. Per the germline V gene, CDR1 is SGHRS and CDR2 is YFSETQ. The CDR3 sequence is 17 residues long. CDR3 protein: CASSWEQGKSYNSPLHF. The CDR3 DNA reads TGCGCCAGCAGCTGGGAACAGGGGAAGTCCTATAATTCACCCCTCCACTTT. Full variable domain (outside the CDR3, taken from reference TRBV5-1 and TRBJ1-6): KAGVTQTPRYLIKTRGQQVTLSCSPISGHRSVSWYQQTPGQGLQFLFEYFSETQRNKGNFPGRFSGRQFSNSRSEMNVSTLELGDSALYLCASSWEQGKSYNSPLHFGNGTRLTVT.